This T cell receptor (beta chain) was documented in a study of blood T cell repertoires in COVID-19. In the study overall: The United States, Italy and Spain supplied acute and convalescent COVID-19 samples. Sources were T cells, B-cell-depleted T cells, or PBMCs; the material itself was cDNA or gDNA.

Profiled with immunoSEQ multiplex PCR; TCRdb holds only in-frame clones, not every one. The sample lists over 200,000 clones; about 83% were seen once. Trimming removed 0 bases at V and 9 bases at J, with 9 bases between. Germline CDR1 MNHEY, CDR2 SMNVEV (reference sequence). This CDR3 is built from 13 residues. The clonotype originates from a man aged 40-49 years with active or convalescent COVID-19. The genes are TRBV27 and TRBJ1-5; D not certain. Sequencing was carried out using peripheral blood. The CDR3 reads CASSLSLGLPQHF. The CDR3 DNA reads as TGTGCCAGCAGTTTATCTTTGGGCCTGCCCCAGCATTTT.